Following are 19 T cell receptor beta chains from one sample sequenced in a study of early T cells in non-severe SARS-CoV-2 infection. One entry per CDR3 protein results from TCRdb running MiXCR on the 5' RACE reads. The sample consists of around 44,000 distinct CDR3 sequences, roughly 6.1% of them appearing once. Sequenced here: whole blood, sampled at baseline. The receptors shown here come from an adult who was a healthcare worker with PCR-confirmed SARS-CoV-2 infection or an uninfected control (not recorded which).

The gene calls are TRBV18 and TRBJ2-7, with D perhaps matching TRBD2 (5 bases). Per the germline V gene, CDR1 is KGHSH and CDR2 is LQKENI. The CDR3 covers 13 residues. V was cut by 4 bases and J by 3 bases, with 10 bases left in between. Written as DNA, the CDR3 is TGTGCCAGCTCACAGGACGGGAACTACGAGCAGTACTTC. This gives the protein CASSQDGNYEQYF.

This clonotype was seen a handful of times. The V gene is TRBV28, the J gene TRBJ2-3; D perhaps matches TRBD2 (5 bases). Germline-derived CDR1 and CDR2 are MDHEN and SYDVKM. This CDR3 spans 14 amino acids. V was pared by 6 bases and J by 5 bases, with 15 bases between. CDR3 nucleotide sequence: TGTGCCAGCAGCGACGCAGGCCGGGGAGATACGCAGTATTTT. This sequence encodes CASSDAGRGDTQYF.

The chain recombines TRBV7-3 with TRBJ1-2; the match to TRBD1 covers 7 bases. J was trimmed by 6 bases and V by 5 bases; bases with no gene match: 12. Germline V gene lookup returns CDR1 SGHTA and CDR2 FQGTGA. This CDR3 comprises 15 residues. The CDR3 region has the DNA TGTGCCAGCAGCCCGTCGGGCAGGGGGAGTAATGGCTACACCTTC. It is translated as CASSPSGRGSNGYTF.

This clonotype has more than one count but fewer than ten. The chain couples TRBV28 to TRBJ1-5; D might be TRBD1 (5 bases). This CDR3 comprises 14 residues. The germline gives CDR1 MDHEN, CDR2 SYDVKM. Trimming took off 8 bases at V and 2 bases at J, with 13 bases between the two ends. The CDR3 loop reads CASLSGTGNQPQHF. The CDR3 DNA reads as TGTGCCAGCTTGTCCGGGACTGGCAATCAGCCCCAGCATTTT.

The genes are TRBV4-3 and TRBJ1-4; D not resolved. Germline values: CDR1 LGHNA, CDR2 YSLEER. This CDR3 region has 16 residues. Between the trimmed V and J ends, which lost 4 bases and 2 bases, there was a span of 14 bases. The CDR3, as DNA: TGCGCCAGCAGCCGTGCTAGTAGAATCACTAATGAAAAACTGTTTTTT. The encoded protein is CASSRASRITNEKLFF.

This clonotype was counted ten times or more. This chain joins TRBV28 and TRBJ2-4; a possible D gene is TRBD2 (5 bases). V dropped 2 bases and J dropped 13 bases, with 18 bases sitting between them. The CDR3 is 14 residues long. Germline CDR1 reads MDHEN; CDR2 reads SYDVKM. In nucleotides, the CDR3 is TGTGCCAGCAGTTTACTCGGAGGTCCTAAAATCCAGTACTTC. Translation gives CASSLLGGPKIQYF.

This clonotype was seen many times. The rearrangement links TRBV7-6 to TRBJ1-2; a possible D gene is TRBD1 (5 bases). The CDR3 is made up of 16 amino acids. The V gene's germline CDR1 is SGHVS and CDR2 FNYEAQ. Trimming stripped 3 bases from V and 0 bases from J, with 14 bases between. The CDR3 is CASSFPGDGTNYGYTF. The CDR3, as DNA: TGTGCCAGCAGCTTCCCGGGGGACGGCACTAACTATGGCTACACCTTC.

In this sample, this clonotype turned up many times. This chain connects TRBV5-1 to TRBJ2-7; D not resolved. Per germline, CDR1 SGHRS and CDR2 YFSETQ. Deletions cut 5 bases from V and 3 bases from J, with 9 bases between. The CDR3 extends over 12 amino acids. CDR3: CASSEPGYEQYF. The CDR3, as DNA: TGCGCCAGCAGTGAACCCGGCTACGAGCAGTACTTC.

The CDR3 DNA follows: TGTGCCAGCAGCCCCTCCCGACTAGGATTGTCGGCAGATACGCAGTATTTT. It translates to CASSPSRLGLSADTQYF. The chain recombines TRBV7-2 with TRBJ2-3, with D maybe TRBD2 (6 bases). Trimming left V 5 bases short and J 4 bases short, with 22 bases between. Germline CDR1 SGHTA, CDR2 FQGNSA. CDR3 length equals 17 residues.

By sample share, this clonotype is medium-sized. The rearrangement joins TRBV25-1 to TRBJ2-7; D is unresolved. CDR3 length: 12 amino acids. The germline V gene encodes CDR1 MGHDK and CDR2 SYGVNS. V dropped 5 bases and J dropped 3 bases, with 8 bases sitting between them. The CDR3 nucleotides are TGTGCCAGCAGTCGGCAGAGCTACGAGCAGTACTTC. Translated: CASSRQSYEQYF.

The V gene is TRBV20-1, the J gene TRBJ1-2, with a tentative D call TRBD1 (5 bases). In germline, CDR1 is DFQATT, CDR2 SNEGSKA (reference sequence). CDR3 size: 14 residues. Trimming took 5 bases from V and 4 from J, leaving 17 bases between them. CDR3 in DNA: TGCAGTGCTGGAGGGGCAGGCCTGACCTATGGCTACACCTTC. Protein sequence: CSAGGAGLTYGYTF.

This clonotype was seen at least ten times. The V gene is TRBV20-1, the J gene TRBJ1-5; D gene unclear. The germline V gene has CDR1 DFQATT and CDR2 SNEGSKA (reference sequence). The V and J ends lost 2 bases and 4 bases respectively, with 6 bases between them. There are 12 residues in the CDR3. This chain's CDR3 is CSARQSNQPQHF. The CDR3 DNA follows: TGCAGTGCTAGACAATCTAATCAGCCCCAGCATTTT.

The chain joins TRBV5-1 to TRBJ2-5; no clear D gene. This CDR3 is built from 14 residues. Per the germline V gene, CDR1 is SGHRS and CDR2 is YFSETQ. Between the trimmed V and J ends, which lost 0 bases and 2 bases, there was a span of 8 bases. The CDR3 sequence: CASSLAQVQETQYF. The CDR3 nucleotides read TGCGCCAGCAGCTTGGCCCAAGTTCAAGAGACCCAGTACTTC.

This clonotype was observed many times. The rearrangement joins TRBV3-1 to TRBJ1-1, with 11 bases fitting TRBD1. The CDR3 is made up of 13 amino acids. The germline CDR1 and CDR2 sequences are LGHDT and YNNKEL (reference sequence). V was clipped by 8 bases and J by 5 bases; unmatched bases: 4. The CDR3 protein is CASSGQGATEAFF. CDR3 bases: TGTGCCAGCTCTGGACAGGGGGCAACTGAAGCTTTCTTT.

This clonotype came up many times. This chain connects TRBV20-1 to TRBJ2-7; TRBD1 agrees at 9 bases. V lost 4 bases, J lost 3 bases, and 7 bases stayed unmatched. The CDR3 contains 14 residues. Germline V gene data show CDR1 as DFQATT and CDR2 as SNEGSKA (reference sequence). The CDR3 DNA is TGCAGTGCTACATCCGGGACAGGGCTCTACGAGCAGTACTTC. It specifies CSATSGTGLYEQYF.

In its sample, this clonotype was seen a few times. The V call is TRBV12-3 or TRBV12-4, the J call TRBJ1-1; 8 nucleotides align to TRBD1. V was clipped by 6 bases and J by 6 bases; unmatched bases: 6. The length of the CDR3 is 13 residues. The CDR3: CASRELTGAEAFF. The CDR3, as DNA: TGTGCCAGCAGAGAACTGACAGGGGCTGAAGCTTTCTTT.

The chain combines TRBV7-8 with TRBJ2-1; 9 bases align to TRBD1. The CDR3 extends over 17 amino acids. The germline gives CDR1 SGHVS, CDR2 FQNEAQ. With 5 bases clipped from V and 3 bases from J, the junction kept 11 bases outside the gene matches. CDR3 sequence (DNA): TGTGCCAGCAGCCAATTCCCACCGGGACAGGGCTACAATGAGCAGTTCTTC. It is translated as CASSQFPPGQGYNEQFF.

This chain uses TRBV20-1 with TRBJ1-6; a possible D gene is TRBD1 (6 bases). The CDR3 contains 14 residues. From germline, CDR1 is DFQATT and CDR2 SNEGSKA (reference sequence). Trimming removed 0 bases from V and 10 bases from J, with 13 bases in between. CDR3 nucleotide sequence: TGCAGTGCTAGAGAAAGCCCCCAGGGGTCACCCCTCCACTTT. Translated: CSARESPQGSPLHF.

This clonotype was detected only a few times. The chain combines TRBV18 with TRBJ2-3; D remains ambiguous. Trimming removed 1 base from V and 2 bases from J, with 13 bases in between. The CDR3 is 16 amino acids. The germline V gene encodes CDR1 KGHSH and CDR2 LQKENI. CDR3 coding DNA: TGTGCCAGCTCACCACTAATGTCGGGCAACACAGATACGCAGTATTTT. It translates to CASSPLMSGNTDTQYF.